This T cell receptor beta chain was recorded in a study of blood T cell repertoires in COVID-19. Study background: There were acute and convalescent COVID-19 samples, and they came from the United States, Italy and Spain. PBMCs, B-cell-depleted T cells, or T cells provided the cDNA or gDNA that made up the material.

Trimming removed 6 bases from V and 9 bases from J; junction bases left unmatched: 14. The CDR3 is made up of 16 amino acids. Germline CDR1 SNHLY, CDR2 FYNNEI. Authors' methods: Scientists estimated how many nucleated cells there were by amplifying reference gene primers. Only in-frame clones appear in the TCRdb table, and some are missing; sequencing was by immunoSEQ multiplex PCR. V and J calls and clone size are copied from that table; D and trimming were computed from the DNA. The sample yields a few hundred thousand clones, 65% to 90% seen once. The chain employs TRBV2 and TRBJ1-6; TRBD1 matches at 7 bases. The origin of this receptor is a man in his forties who had recovered from COVID-19. Sequencing was carried out using peripheral blood. In DNA form, the CDR3 reads TGTGCCAGCAGCGGCCCGACAGGGATAATGGGTTCACCCCTCCACTTT. The encoded protein is CASSGPTGIMGSPLHF.